The subject of this entry is one TCR beta chain. Per germline, CDR1 MNHEY and CDR2 SVGAGI. This CDR3 contains 15 residues. After removal of 2 bases from V and 3 bases from J, the junction contained 5 bases not matched to a gene. Only in-frame clones appear in the TCRdb table, and some are missing; sequencing was by immunoSEQ multiplex PCR. Of 150,000 to 200,000 clones listed, approximately 87% are singletons. The data originate from a study of blood T cell repertoires in COVID-19. This sequence was found in a man aged 18 to 30 with active or convalescent COVID-19. V and J are TRBV6-5 and TRBJ2-3, with 7 bases identical to TRBD1. What was sequenced was peripheral blood. CDR3 bases: TGTGCCAGCAGTTACGGAGACAGGGTGACAGATACGCAGTATTTT. Translation gives CASSYGDRVTDTQYF.